These 9 T cell receptor beta chains were sequenced from one sample in a study of T cells expressing NK-cell markers (dated by TCRdb to the early 2020s). Library preparation employed 5' RACE. The reads were generated on an Illumina HiSeq 2000. TCRdb reprocessed the reads and assigns one entry to each CDR3 protein sequence, leaving out DNA. The sample table gives 300,000 to 500,000 distinct CDR3 sequences. The ten largest clones represent about 10% of the sample. Material for sequencing was blood T cells: a sorted CD56 or NKG2C T cell subset, CD4+ or CD8+ T cells, or bulk PBMC T cells (not recorded which). All receptors come from a woman in her 50s in good health. Donor details come from another sample of the same person, matched by shared clones.

The rearrangement links TRBV15 to TRBJ2-5; TCRdb lists TRBD1, though no DNA is available to test this call. The CDR3 contains 17 residues. Per germline, CDR1 LNHNV and CDR2 YYDKDF (reference sequence). The CDR3 loop reads CATSRLGVGAGQETQYF.

The CDR3 loop reads CATSDLRGRAGELFF. The gene calls are TRBV24-1 and TRBJ2-2; absent DNA, TCRdb's TRBD2 call cannot be checked. CDR3 length: 15 residues. Germline assignment: CDR1 KGHDR and CDR2 SFDVKD.

This chain connects TRBV28 to TRBJ2-4; TCRdb's D gene call, TRBD1, goes unchecked for lack of DNA. The germline V gene has CDR1 MDHEN and CDR2 SYDVKM. This CDR3 region has 14 residues. CDR3 sequence reads: CASSNNQGKNIQYF.

V usage is TRBV20-1 and J usage is TRBJ2-3; TCRdb picks TRBD2, but there is no DNA to check that call. The CDR3 runs 17 residues. Per the germline V gene, CDR1 is DFQATT and CDR2 is SNEGSKA (reference sequence). This CDR3 is CSALPMGLPRSTDTQYF.

The V gene is TRBV6-5, the J gene TRBJ2-7. The CDR3 spans 13 residues. Germline CDR1 reads MNHEY; CDR2 reads SVGAGI. CDR3 region: CASSRSRGGEQYF.

This chain links TRBV10-1 with TRBJ2-2; TCRdb picks TRBD1, but there is no DNA to check that call. CDR3 size: 15 residues. Germline CDR1 WNHNN, CDR2 SYGVQD (reference sequence). CDR3 residues: CASSEVAPNTGELFF.

V is TRBV2 and J is TRBJ2-3. The CDR3 is 13 amino acids. The germline CDR1 and CDR2 sequences are SNHLY and FYNNEI. The CDR3 sequence: CASGYRITDTQYF. Complete variable domain (other parts from reference TRBV2 and TRBJ2-3): EPEVTQTPSHQVTQMGQEVILRCVPISNHLYFYWYRQILGQKVEFLVSFYNNEISEKSEIFDDQFSVERPDGSNFTLKIRSTKLEDSAMYFCASGYRITDTQYFGPGTRLTVL.

The genes are TRBV12-3 or TRBV12-4 and TRBJ2-1; TCRdb reports TRBD2, a call that lacks DNA to check it against. This CDR3 has 14 amino acids. CDR3 amino acids: CASRREASHNEQFF.

This chain uses TRBV20-1 with TRBJ2-1; the D call of TRBD2 rests on TCRdb alone, since no DNA is present to check it. Germline values: CDR1 DFQATT, CDR2 SNEGSKA (reference sequence). The CDR3 covers 15 residues. The CDR3 protein is CSAESTSGRLYEQFF.